The T cell receptor beta chain described here comes from a study of T-cell memory formation after mild COVID-19. General study findings and limits: Later expanders leaned toward CD4+, whereas clones contracting from day 15 to 85 were balanced CD4/CD8. Some responding clones appeared in pre-infection memory, suggesting cross-reactive memory joined. Largely, contracting CD4+ clones fell within CM and EM, and contracting CD8+ clones within EMRA.

Note on this clonotype: Its antigen is as yet unknown.

With constant-segment primers, 5'RACE yielded cDNA libraries of TCR alpha and TCR beta that carried sample barcodes and UMIs. TCRdb processed the 5' RACE reads anew with MiXCR; each CDR3 protein has one entry. The profile covers around 200,000 distinct CDR3 sequences, with approximately 10% appearing a single time and around 2.9% taken by the ten largest. Germline V gene lookup returns CDR1 SGHAT and CDR2 FQNNGV. This CDR3 is built from 15 residues. The ends lost 6 bases at V and 3 bases at J; junction bases unmatched: 8. This TCR was recovered from a man aged 18 to 29 who had mild COVID-19 (a few samples of this study predate the infection). Cell type and time point are not known. Sequencing was performed on PBMCs or a T cell subset sorted from them (not recorded which). This chain uses TRBV11-2 with TRBJ2-7; 10 bases are shared with TRBD1. The CDR3 DNA follows: TGTGCCAGCAGAATAGTGGGACAGGGGTACTACGAGCAGTACTTC. Protein product: CASRIVGQGYYEQYF.